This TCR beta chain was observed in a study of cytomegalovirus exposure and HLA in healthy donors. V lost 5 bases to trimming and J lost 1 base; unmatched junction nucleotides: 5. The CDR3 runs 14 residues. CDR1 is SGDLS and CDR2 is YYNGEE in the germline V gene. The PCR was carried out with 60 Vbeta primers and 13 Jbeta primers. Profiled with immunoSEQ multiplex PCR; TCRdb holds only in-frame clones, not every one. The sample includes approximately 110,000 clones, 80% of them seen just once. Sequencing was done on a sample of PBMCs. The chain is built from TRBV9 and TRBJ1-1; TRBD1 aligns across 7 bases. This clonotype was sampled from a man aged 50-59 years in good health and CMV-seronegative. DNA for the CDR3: TGTGCCAGCAGTGGACAGGAGGGGAACACTGAAGCTTTCTTT. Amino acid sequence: CASSGQEGNTEAFF. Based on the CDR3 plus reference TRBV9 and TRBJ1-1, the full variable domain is DSGVTQTPKHLITATGQRVTLRCSPRSGDLSVYWYQQSLDQGLQFLIQYYNGEERAKGNILERFSAQQFPDLHSELNLSSLELGDSALYFCASSGQEGNTEAFFGQGTRLTVV.